Included here is one TCR beta chain sequence, with context. These data are taken from a study of blood T cells in healthy people across ages. The V end was cut by 0 bases, the J end by 2 bases, with 13 bases between. Germline lookup yields CDR1 LNHNV and CDR2 YYDKDF (reference sequence). The CDR3 runs 16 residues. A second about 6 to 12 cycle PCR used barcoded and J-beta primers. From the 5' RACE reads, TCRdb called clonotypes with MiXCR, one entry per CDR3 protein. The sample includes roughly 2 million distinct CDR3 sequences, 49% of them seen just once. The V gene is TRBV15, the J gene TRBJ1-1; no clear D gene. The clonotype comes from a woman between 40 and 55 years old in good health. Sample: blood. The CDR3 region has the DNA TGTGCCACCAGCAGAGATGGTGTAACAGTCAACACTGAAGCTTTCTTT. Translated, it gives CATSRDGVTVNTEAFF.